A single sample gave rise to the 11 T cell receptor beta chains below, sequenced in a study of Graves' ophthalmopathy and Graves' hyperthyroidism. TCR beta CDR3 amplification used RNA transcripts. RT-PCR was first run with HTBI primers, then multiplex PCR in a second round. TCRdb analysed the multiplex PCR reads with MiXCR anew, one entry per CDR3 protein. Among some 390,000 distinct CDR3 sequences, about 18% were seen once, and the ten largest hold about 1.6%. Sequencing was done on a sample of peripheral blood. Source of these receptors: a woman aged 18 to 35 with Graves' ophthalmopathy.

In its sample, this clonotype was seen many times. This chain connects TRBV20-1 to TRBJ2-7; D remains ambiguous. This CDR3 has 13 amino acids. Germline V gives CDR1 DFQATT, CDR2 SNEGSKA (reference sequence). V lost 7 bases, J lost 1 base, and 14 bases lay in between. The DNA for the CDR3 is TGCAGTGTAATGATAACCCAATCCTACGAGCAGTACTTC. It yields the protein CSVMITQSYEQYF.

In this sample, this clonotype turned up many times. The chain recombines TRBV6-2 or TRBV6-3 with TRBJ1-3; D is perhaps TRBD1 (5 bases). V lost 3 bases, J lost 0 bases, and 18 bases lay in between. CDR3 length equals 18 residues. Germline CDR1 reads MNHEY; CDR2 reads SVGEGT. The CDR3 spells CASSYRRGLGVSGNTIYF. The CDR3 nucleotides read TGTGCCAGCAGTTATAGGCGCGGGTTGGGGGTCTCTGGAAACACCATATATTTT.

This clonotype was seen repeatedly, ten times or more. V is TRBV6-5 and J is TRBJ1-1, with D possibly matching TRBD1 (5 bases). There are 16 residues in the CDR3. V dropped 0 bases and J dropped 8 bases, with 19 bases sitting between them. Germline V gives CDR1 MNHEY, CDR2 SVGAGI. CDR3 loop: CASSYSFRGGTGEAFF. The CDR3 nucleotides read TGTGCCAGCAGTTACTCGTTTCGGGGGGGGACCGGCGAAGCTTTCTTT.

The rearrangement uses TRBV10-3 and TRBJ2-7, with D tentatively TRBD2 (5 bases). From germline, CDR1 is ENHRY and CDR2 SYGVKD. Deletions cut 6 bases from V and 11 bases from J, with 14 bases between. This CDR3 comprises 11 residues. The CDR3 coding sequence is TGTGCCATCAGGGAGGACCTTGTGGAGTACTTC. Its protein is CAIREDLVEYF.

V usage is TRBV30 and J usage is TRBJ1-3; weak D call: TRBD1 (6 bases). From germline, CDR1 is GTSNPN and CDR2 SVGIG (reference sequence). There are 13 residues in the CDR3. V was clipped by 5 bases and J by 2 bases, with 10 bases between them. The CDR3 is CAWSQGTGNTIYF. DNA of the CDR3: TGTGCCTGGTCACAGGGTACTGGAAACACCATATATTTT.

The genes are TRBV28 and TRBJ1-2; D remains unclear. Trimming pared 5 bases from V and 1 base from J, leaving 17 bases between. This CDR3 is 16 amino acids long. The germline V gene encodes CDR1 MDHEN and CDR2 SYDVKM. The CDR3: CASSPPSSTDNYGYTF. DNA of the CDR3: TGTGCCAGCAGTCCACCTAGCTCGACGGATAACTATGGCTACACCTTC.

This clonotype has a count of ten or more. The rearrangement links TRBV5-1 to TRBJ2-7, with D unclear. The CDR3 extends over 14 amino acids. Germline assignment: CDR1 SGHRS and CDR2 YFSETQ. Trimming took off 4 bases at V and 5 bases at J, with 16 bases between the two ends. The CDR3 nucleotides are TGCGCCAGCAGCCCCTTCTCACCTAGGGACGAGCAGTACTTC. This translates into CASSPFSPRDEQYF.

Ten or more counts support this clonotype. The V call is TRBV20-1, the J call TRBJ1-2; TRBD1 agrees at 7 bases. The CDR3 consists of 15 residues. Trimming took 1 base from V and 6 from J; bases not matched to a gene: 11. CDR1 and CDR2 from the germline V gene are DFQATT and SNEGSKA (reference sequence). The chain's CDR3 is CSARAGQVTGHGYTF. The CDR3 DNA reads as TGCAGTGCTAGAGCCGGACAGGTTACTGGCCATGGCTACACCTTC.

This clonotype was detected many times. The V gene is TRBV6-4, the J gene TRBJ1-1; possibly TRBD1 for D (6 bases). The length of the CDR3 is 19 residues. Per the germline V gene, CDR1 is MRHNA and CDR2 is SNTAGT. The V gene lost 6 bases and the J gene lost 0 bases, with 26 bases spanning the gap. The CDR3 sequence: CASRGNLRMGAIMNTEAFF. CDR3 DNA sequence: TGTGCCAGCAGAGGGAATCTTAGGATGGGGGCTATCATGAACACTGAAGCTTTCTTT.

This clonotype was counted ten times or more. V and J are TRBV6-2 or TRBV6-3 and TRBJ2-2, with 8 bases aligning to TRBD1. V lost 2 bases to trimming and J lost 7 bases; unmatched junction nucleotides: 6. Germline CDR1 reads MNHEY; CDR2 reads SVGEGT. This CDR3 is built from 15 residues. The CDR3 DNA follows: TGTGCCAGCAGTTACGCCAGGGGGCGCGGCGGGGAGCTGTTTTTT. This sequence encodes CASSYARGRGGELFF.

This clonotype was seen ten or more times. CDR3 nucleotides: TGTGCCAGCAGTGATCAAGGAAGGAAAGCCTACGAGCAGTACTTC. Amino acids: CASSDQGRKAYEQYF. The chain recombines TRBV6-1 with TRBJ2-7; no reliable D call. Germline CDR1 MNHNS, CDR2 SASEGT. This CDR3 contains 15 residues. Trimming shortened V by 3 bases and J by 2 bases, and 14 bases separated the two germline ends.